Below, 27 T cell receptor beta chains from the same sample are listed, as sequenced in a study of post-analysis software for immune sequencing data. Findings of the study overall: About five TRBV segments, including TRBV5-6, TRBV5-1 and TRBV20-1, were more frequent in patients than controls.

The library was made from cDNA and included unique molecular identifiers. TCRdb re-derived calls from the PCR reads in MiXCR, one entry per CDR3 protein. This table holds roughly 730,000 distinct CDR3 sequences, roughly 29% found once. No antigen is known for these receptors. The sequenced sample was blood. Every receptor here comes from a girl between 5 and 17 years old with multiple sclerosis.

V gene TRBV11-1 combines with J gene TRBJ2-3; D may be TRBD1 (5 bases). The CDR3 covers 16 residues. V lost 4 bases, J lost 5 bases, and 19 bases lay in between. The germline V gene has CDR1 SGHAT and CDR2 FQDESV (reference sequence). CDR3 sequence reads: CASSSGVRGWRDTQYF. DNA of the CDR3: TGTGCCAGCAGCTCCGGCGTTAGGGGTTGGCGAGATACGCAGTATTTT.

This rearrangement joins TRBV7-2 to TRBJ1-2, with no clear D. Germline CDR1 reads SGHTA; CDR2 reads FQGNSA. The CDR3 contains 14 residues. Trimming removed 5 bases at V and 0 bases at J, with 10 bases between. CDR3 sequence: CASSPPATNYGYTF. CDR3 in DNA: TGTGCCAGCAGCCCGCCAGCTACTAACTATGGCTACACCTTC.

The chain is built from TRBV20-1 and TRBJ2-7; D call uncertain. The CDR3 contains 13 residues. Germline CDR1 is DFQATT and CDR2 is SNEGSKA (reference sequence). The V end lost 0 bases, the J end lost 2 bases, and 8 bases lay between the germline ends. The CDR3 is CSARDSGTYEQYF. The CDR3 DNA is TGCAGTGCTAGAGATAGTGGAACCTACGAGCAGTACTTC.

The chain links TRBV20-1 to TRBJ1-5; TRBD1 is a possible D gene (6 bases). The CDR3 loop spans 14 amino acids. V was pared by 5 bases and J by 4 bases, with 15 bases between. The germline CDR1 and CDR2 sequences are DFQATT and SNEGSKA (reference sequence). The CDR3 DNA is TGCAGTGCTGCCCCGGGGACACTGAATCAGCCCCAGCATTTT. Translated, it gives CSAAPGTLNQPQHF.

The chain combines TRBV20-1 with TRBJ2-1; a possible D gene is TRBD1 (6 bases). CDR1 DFQATT and CDR2 SNEGSKA come from the germline V gene (reference sequence). This CDR3 has 14 amino acids. V shed 1 base and J shed 3 bases, with 10 bases lying between them. CDR3 nucleotides: TGCAGTGCTAGAGGACTGACAGGCTACAATGAGCAGTTCTTC. Translated, it gives CSARGLTGYNEQFF.

V usage is TRBV7-9 and J usage is TRBJ2-1, with TRBD2 matching 13 bases. The CDR3 loop spans 16 amino acids. The V gene end was trimmed by 9 bases and the J gene end by 8 bases; junction bases not matched to a gene: 13. From germline, CDR1 is SEHNR and CDR2 FQNEAQ (reference sequence). This CDR3 reads CASFGPGLAGLYEQFF. Written as DNA, the CDR3 is TGTGCCAGTTTTGGCCCGGGACTAGCGGGATTATATGAGCAGTTCTTC.

The chain's CDR3 is CASSPRAQEQETQYF. The DNA for the CDR3 is TGTGCCAGCAGCCCCCGGGCCCAAGAGCAAGAGACCCAGTACTTC. V is TRBV7-9 and J is TRBJ2-5; D not resolved. This CDR3 has 15 residues. Germline V gene sequence: CDR1 SEHNR, CDR2 FQNEAQ (reference sequence). Trimming shortened V by 5 bases and J by 2 bases, and 15 bases separated the two germline ends.

This clonotype has a handful of counts. The chain combines TRBV20-1 with TRBJ2-7, with 8 positions matching TRBD1. The CDR3 has 14 amino acids. J gave up 3 bases and V 5 bases, and 9 bases lay outside the gene matches. Germline CDR1 and CDR2: DFQATT and SNEGSKA (reference sequence). In DNA form, the CDR3 reads TGCAGTGCTGCGGACAGGGAAAATCTCTACGAGCAGTACTTC. It encodes CSAADRENLYEQYF.

This clonotype was observed a few times. The chain couples TRBV5-5 to TRBJ1-2; 7 bases fit TRBD1. The V gene end was trimmed by 4 bases and the J gene end by 3 bases; junction bases not matched to a gene: 9. CDR3 length equals 15 residues. Germline V CDR1 and CDR2: SGHKS, YYEKEE (reference sequence). CDR3 sequence reads: CASSGAGGRDYGYTF. The CDR3, as DNA: TGTGCCAGCAGCGGGGCAGGGGGACGAGACTATGGCTACACCTTC. Full variable domain (remainder filled in from reference TRBV5-5 and TRBJ1-2): DAGVTQSPTHLIKTRGQQVTLRCSPISGHKSVSWYQQVLGQGPQFIFQYYEKEERGRGNFPDRFSARQFPNYSSELNVNALLLGDSALYLCASSGAGGRDYGYTFGSGTRLTVV.

This clonotype was counted a few times. This rearrangement joins TRBV24-1 to TRBJ2-7, with 11 bases lining up with TRBD1. CDR3 length: 14 residues. Germline lookup yields CDR1 KGHDR and CDR2 SFDVKD. Germline trimming cut 5 bases from V and 4 bases from J; bases unmatched to any gene: 3. As DNA, the CDR3 is TGTGCCACCAGTGCCGGGACAGGGGGGTACGAGCAGTACTTC. Translating it yields CATSAGTGGYEQYF.

V and J are TRBV12-3 or TRBV12-4 and TRBJ1-2, with D possibly TRBD1 on 6 matching bases. The V and J ends lost 4 bases and 4 bases respectively, with 13 bases between them. This CDR3 comprises 14 residues. CDR3 protein: CASSSGAPLYGYTF. The DNA for the CDR3 is TGTGCCAGCAGTTCAGGGGCTCCGCTCTATGGCTACACCTTC.

This chain uses TRBV28 with TRBJ2-7; 11 bases line up with TRBD2. Germline V CDR1 and CDR2: MDHEN, SYDVKM. The trim removed 6 bases at V and 3 bases at J, leaving 7 bases unmatched. This CDR3 is 15 amino acids long. CDR3 sequence (DNA): TGTGCCAGCAGCCCGGGGACTAGCGGCAACTACGAGCAGTACTTC. Its translation: CASSPGTSGNYEQYF.

The V call is TRBV25-1, the J call TRBJ2-7; possible D gene TRBD2, 5 bases. This CDR3 comprises 13 residues. V shed 7 bases and J shed 4 bases, with 14 bases lying between them. Per the germline V gene, CDR1 is MGHDK and CDR2 is SYGVNS. The chain's CDR3 is CASTVGRGYEQYF. CDR3 nucleotide sequence: TGTGCCAGCACGGTCGGTCGGGGATACGAGCAGTACTTC.

This chain links TRBV7-9 with TRBJ2-7; tentative D call: TRBD1 (5 bases). The germline V and J ends were trimmed by 8 bases and 0 bases, with 11 bases remaining between them. CDR1 and CDR2 from the germline V gene are SEHNR and FQNEAQ (reference sequence). The CDR3 has 13 amino acids. CDR3 in DNA: TGTGCCAGCTCCGGACACCCCTCCTACGAGCAGTACTTC. Amino acids: CASSGHPSYEQYF.

The chain employs TRBV15 and TRBJ2-1; 8 bases align to TRBD2. V was pared by 2 bases and J by 9 bases, with 15 bases of the junction left unmatched. The length of the CDR3 is 17 residues. Germline V CDR1 and CDR2: LNHNV, YYDKDF (reference sequence). DNA for the CDR3: TGTGCCACCAGCAGAATGCTAGCGGGTACAGATAGGGGTGAGCAGTTCTTC. It is translated as CATSRMLAGTDRGEQFF.

This clonotype has more than one count but fewer than ten. The V gene is TRBV25-1, the J gene TRBJ2-4; D might be TRBD1 (5 bases). Germline V CDR1 and CDR2: MGHDK, SYGVNS. The CDR3 spans 14 residues. V was cut by 3 bases and J by 0 bases, with 6 bases left in between. The CDR3 bases are TGTGCCAGCAGTGACAGGGTAGCCAAAAACATTCAGTACTTC. It encodes CASSDRVAKNIQYF.

This clonotype was recorded at least ten times. This chain connects TRBV21-1 to TRBJ2-7; the table's TRBD2 call for D was not verified on the DNA. TRBV21-1 is a pseudogene segment. This CDR3 contains 14 residues. Written as DNA, the CDR3 is TGTGCCAGCAGTTCTTCCAGGGGGTCCTACGAGCAGTACTTC. Its translation: CASSSSRGSYEQYF.

This rearrangement joins TRBV19 to TRBJ2-4; 11 positions match TRBD1. The end of the DNA is better explained by TRBJ2-7, so the J call may be wrong. Germline assignment: CDR1 LNHDA and CDR2 SQIVND (reference sequence). CDR3 length equals 15 residues. The CDR3 bases are TGTGCCAGTAGTACCTCGGGGGACAGGGGGTACGAGCAGTACTTC. Translated, it gives CASSTSGDRGYEQYF.

This clonotype has more than one count but fewer than ten. Written as DNA, the CDR3 is TGTGCCAGCAGCCGGATAGCGGGGGGGACAGATACGCAGTATTTT. It encodes CASSRIAGGTDTQYF. The chain uses TRBV7-9 and TRBJ2-3; 11 bases align to TRBD2. J lost 3 bases, V lost 5 bases, and 4 bases had no gene match. This CDR3 spans 15 amino acids. CDR1 and CDR2 (germline): SEHNR, FQNEAQ (reference sequence).

CDR3 nucleotide sequence: TGTGCCAGCAGCCAAGATAAACAGGGAGGGCATCTCATTTCACCCCTCCACTTT. It codes for CASSQDKQGGHLISPLHF. This chain connects TRBV4-2 to TRBJ1-6, with D possibly TRBD1 on 6 matching bases. Per germline, CDR1 LGHNA and CDR2 YNFKEQ. The CDR3 is 18 amino acids. Trimming removed 0 bases at V and 9 bases at J, with 21 bases between.

Comments on this clonotype: One end of the junction varies from germline; a read error may be responsible. The V call is TRBV27, the J call TRBJ2-7, with TRBD2 identical over 13 bases. This CDR3 is 16 amino acids long. The germline V gene has CDR1 MNHEY and CDR2 SMNVEV (reference sequence). CDR3: CAGSLWTSGSSYEQYF. CDR3 DNA sequence: TGTGCCGGCAGTTTATGGACTAGCGGGAGCTCCTACGAGCAGTACTTC.

This clonotype was picked up a small number of times. The chain links TRBV27 to TRBJ2-7, with 13 bases aligning to TRBD2. The junction had 0 bases not matched to a gene; V was cut back by 1 base and J by 0 bases. This CDR3 contains 16 residues. From germline, CDR1 is MNHEY and CDR2 SMNVEV (reference sequence). For the CDR3, the DNA is TGTGCCAGCAGTTTATGGACTAGCGGGAGCTCCTACGAGCAGTACTTC. Translation: CASSLWTSGSSYEQYF.

This clonotype was found a few times. The rearrangement uses TRBV6-6 and TRBJ2-1, with unresolved D. Trimming removed 0 bases at V and 4 bases at J, with 7 bases between. The CDR3 sequence is 14 residues long. Germline V gene lookup returns CDR1 MNHNY and CDR2 SVGAGI (reference sequence). The CDR3 bases are TGTGCCAGCAGTTACTCGGCAGCTTACAATGAGCAGTTCTTC. Protein product: CASSYSAAYNEQFF.

This clonotype was counted only a few times. The J gene is TRBJ2-5, the V gene TRBV20-1; D assignment may be TRBD1 or TRBD2 (6 bases each). The V gene lost 7 bases and the J gene lost 5 bases, with 17 bases spanning the gap. Germline V gene lookup returns CDR1 DFQATT and CDR2 SNEGSKA (reference sequence). The CDR3 has 13 amino acids. Here the CDR3 reads CSGGGASVETQYF. The CDR3, as DNA: TGCAGTGGAGGGGGTGCTAGCGTGGAGACCCAGTACTTC.

The CDR3 spells CASRSNRDSRGANEKLFF. The CDR3 DNA follows: TGTGCCAGCAGATCAAACCGGGACTCCCGCGGGGCTAATGAAAAACTGTTTTTT. V and J are TRBV12-3 or TRBV12-4 and TRBJ1-4, with a weak D call TRBD1 (5 bases). Deletions cut 6 bases from V and 3 bases from J, with 23 bases between. CDR3 length: 18 amino acids.

J is TRBJ2-1 and V is TRBV12-3 or TRBV12-4; D may be TRBD2 (6 bases). TRBJ2-7 explains the end of the DNA better; the J call may be wrong. The CDR3 has 16 residues. CDR3 sequence: CASSLASEGPYNEQYF. CDR3 coding DNA: TGTGCCAGCAGTTTAGCGTCGGAGGGGCCCTACAATGAGCAGTACTTC.

This clonotype was found a few times. The chain joins TRBV2 to TRBJ1-1, with D possibly matching TRBD1 (6 bases). Trimming removed 4 bases from V and 5 bases from J, with 11 bases in between. This CDR3 spans 13 amino acids. Germline-derived CDR1 and CDR2 are SNHLY and FYNNEI. DNA of the CDR3: TGTGCCAGCAGTGGAGAAGGGGGGACTGAAGCTTTCTTT. The encoded protein is CASSGEGGTEAFF. The variable domain in full, with the rest retrieved from reference TRBV2 and TRBJ1-1, is EPEVTQTPSHQVTQMGQEVILRCVPISNHLYFYWYRQILGQKVEFLVSFYNNEISEKSEIFDDQFSVERPDGSNFTLKIRSTKLEDSAMYFCASSGEGGTEAFFGQGTRLTVV.